The rows below give T cell receptor beta chains drawn from one sample of a study of blood T cell repertoires in COVID-19. Sequencing was performed with immunoSEQ multiplex PCR; in TCRdb, only in-frame clones are kept and a portion is missing. The repertoire includes around 260,000 clones, 83% of them detected once, and 7.5% to 10% sits in the top ten. Sequencing was carried out using peripheral blood. These receptor sequences come from a woman aged 45-60 years who had recovered from COVID-19. CDR3s include the opening cysteine and the closing phenylalanine or tryptophan. Fields, in order: CDR3 DNA, CDR3 protein, D gene, clone size, V gene, J gene. D genes are given only for firm matches. Clone size is not always given. Where it is, it says once, few, many or a class for expanded clones.

CDR3nt: TGTGCCAGCAGCTCTCAGGGGGCGCGGAGCAATCAGCCCCAGCATTTT
CDR3aa: CASSSQGARSNQPQHF
d_gene: TRBD1
abundance: .
v_gene: TRBV5-6
j_gene: TRBJ1-5

CDR3nt: TGCGCCAGCAGCTTGATAAGCGGGTGGAACGGGGAGCTGTTTTTT
CDR3aa: CASSLISGWNGELFF
d_gene: .
abundance: many
v_gene: TRBV5-1
j_gene: TRBJ2-2

CDR3nt: TGTGCCAGCAGCCCGGACAGGGCGACATACACAGATACGCAGTATTTT
CDR3aa: CASSPDRATYTDTQYF
d_gene: TRBD1
abundance: .
v_gene: TRBV14
j_gene: TRBJ2-3

CDR3nt: TGCGCCAGCAGCCAAGAAAGAGGGGGAGAGACCCAGTACTTC
CDR3aa: CASSQERGGETQYF
d_gene: .
abundance: .
v_gene: TRBV4-1
j_gene: TRBJ2-5

CDR3nt: TGCGCCAGCAGCCAAGATCGAGGGAATCCCAACACCGGGGAGCTGTTTTTT
CDR3aa: CASSQDRGNPNTGELFF
d_gene: .
abundance: .
v_gene: TRBV4-3
j_gene: TRBJ2-2

CDR3nt: TGTGCCAGCAGCCCCTCCAGGGCCGGCTACACCTTC
CDR3aa: CASSPSRAGYTF
d_gene: .
abundance: .
v_gene: TRBV7-2
j_gene: TRBJ1-2

CDR3nt: TGTGCCAGCAGCACCCGGACAGGGACCTACGAGCAGTACTTC
CDR3aa: CASSTRTGTYEQYF
d_gene: TRBD1
abundance: .
v_gene: TRBV7-2
j_gene: TRBJ2-7

CDR3nt: TGTGCCAGCAGCTTAGTACGGACAGCGGGAGTTGCTGAGCAGTTCTTC
CDR3aa: CASSLVRTAGVAEQFF
d_gene: TRBD2
abundance: .
v_gene: TRBV7-6
j_gene: TRBJ2-1

CDR3nt: TGTGCCAGCAGCCGACTAGCGGGGAGGAATGAGCAGTTCTTC
CDR3aa: CASSRLAGRNEQFF
d_gene: TRBD2
abundance: .
v_gene: TRBV2
j_gene: TRBJ2-1

CDR3nt: TGCGCCAGCAGCTTGAGCCCGGCAGGGCGGCCCCGCCACAATGAGCAGTTCTTC
CDR3aa: CASSLSPAGRPRHNEQFF
d_gene: .
abundance: .
v_gene: TRBV5-1
j_gene: TRBJ2-1

CDR3nt: TGTGCCAGCAGCTTAAGTGGGGGGTTCGGAAACACCATATATTTT
CDR3aa: CASSLSGGFGNTIYF
d_gene: .
abundance: .
v_gene: TRBV7-3
j_gene: TRBJ1-3

CDR3nt: TGTGCCAGCAGCCAAACCTGGCCCACCGCCTCCCAAGAGACCCAGTACTTC
CDR3aa: CASSQTWPTASQETQYF
d_gene: .
abundance: once
v_gene: TRBV7-8
j_gene: TRBJ2-5

CDR3nt: TGCGCCAGCAGTGACAGGCTCCGCACAGATACGCAGTATTTT
CDR3aa: CASSDRLRTDTQYF
d_gene: .
abundance: .
v_gene: TRBV10-2
j_gene: TRBJ2-3

CDR3nt: TGTGCCAGTAGTATCGACAGGGAGGCGGCCCAGTACTTC
CDR3aa: CASSIDREAAQYF
d_gene: .
abundance: .
v_gene: TRBV19
j_gene: TRBJ2-5

CDR3nt: TGCGCCAGCAGCTTGGCGGGGACTAGCGGGGGCCAGGAGACCCAGTACTTC
CDR3aa: CASSLAGTSGGQETQYF
d_gene: TRBD2
abundance: .
v_gene: TRBV5-1
j_gene: TRBJ2-5

CDR3nt: TGTGCCAGCAGTACTAGCTACGAGCAGTACTTC
CDR3aa: CASSTSYEQYF
d_gene: .
abundance: few
v_gene: TRBV28
j_gene: TRBJ2-7

CDR3nt: TGTGCCAGCAGTTTTCAACAAAACACCATATATTTT
CDR3aa: CASSFQQNTIYF
d_gene: .
abundance: .
v_gene: TRBV12-3/TRBV12-4
j_gene: TRBJ1-3

CDR3nt: TGCGCCAGCAGCCTCGGACTAGCGGGGGGCCACCGGGGACAAGTAGAGACCCAGTACTTC
CDR3aa: CASSLGLAGGHRGQVETQYF
d_gene: TRBD2
abundance: .
v_gene: TRBV5-1
j_gene: TRBJ2-5

CDR3nt: TGTGCCAGCTCAAGCGGACGGGGGAGAGGAAACACCATATATTTT
CDR3aa: CASSSGRGRGNTIYF
d_gene: .
abundance: .
v_gene: TRBV18
j_gene: TRBJ1-3

CDR3nt: TGTGCCAGCAGTATGGGACTTCCGAAGACTGAAGCTTTCTTT
CDR3aa: CASSMGLPKTEAFF
d_gene: .
abundance: .
v_gene: TRBV2
j_gene: TRBJ1-1

CDR3nt: TGTGCCACCAGTGCGCGGGACAGGGCGCACGAGCAGTACTTC
CDR3aa: CATSARDRAHEQYF
d_gene: TRBD1
abundance: few
v_gene: TRBV24-1
j_gene: TRBJ2-7

CDR3nt: TGTGCCAGCAGTTTGGGACTATATTCACCCCTCCACTTT
CDR3aa: CASSLGLYSPLHF
d_gene: .
abundance: .
v_gene: TRBV27
j_gene: TRBJ1-6

CDR3nt: TGTGCCAGCAGCGTTTCACTTATGAACACTGAAGCTTTCTTT
CDR3aa: CASSVSLMNTEAFF
d_gene: .
abundance: .
v_gene: TRBV9
j_gene: TRBJ1-1

CDR3nt: TGCGCCAGCAGCGCAGCGCCACCGACTAGTTCAAAAGGATCCACCGGGGAGCTGTTTTTT
CDR3aa: CASSAAPPTSSKGSTGELFF
d_gene: .
abundance: .
v_gene: TRBV5-1
j_gene: TRBJ2-2

CDR3nt: TGTGCCAGTAGGATGACTAGCGGGTTTTATGATGAGCAGTTCTTC
CDR3aa: CASRMTSGFYDEQFF
d_gene: TRBD2
abundance: .
v_gene: TRBV19
j_gene: TRBJ2-1

CDR3nt: TGCGCCAGCAGCCCTACGGGGGGAGCTTTGAACACTGAAGCTTTCTTT
CDR3aa: CASSPTGGALNTEAFF
d_gene: .
abundance: .
v_gene: TRBV4-3
j_gene: TRBJ1-1

CDR3nt: TGTGCCAGCAGTTTCGGGACTGGAAACACCATATATTTT
CDR3aa: CASSFGTGNTIYF
d_gene: .
abundance: .
v_gene: TRBV12-3/TRBV12-4
j_gene: TRBJ1-3

CDR3nt: TGCGCCAGCAGCTTGTTGAGCGGGGCAAGCACAGATACGCAGTATTTT
CDR3aa: CASSLLSGASTDTQYF
d_gene: TRBD2
abundance: .
v_gene: TRBV5-1
j_gene: TRBJ2-3

CDR3nt: TGCGCCAGCAGCCAAGGACAGGGGAGTCACTATGGCTACACCTTC
CDR3aa: CASSQGQGSHYGYTF
d_gene: TRBD1
abundance: .
v_gene: TRBV5-1
j_gene: TRBJ1-2

CDR3nt: TGTGCCAGCAGCGCCAGCCGACCTGGCGACATTAATTCACCCCTCCACTTT
CDR3aa: CASSASRPGDINSPLHF
d_gene: .
abundance: .
v_gene: TRBV9
j_gene: TRBJ1-6

CDR3nt: TGTGCCAGCAGTGCCGGACTTCTTTCGGCCGGGGAGCTGTTTTTT
CDR3aa: CASSAGLLSAGELFF
d_gene: .
abundance: .
v_gene: TRBV2
j_gene: TRBJ2-2

CDR3nt: TGTGCCAGCAGTTATGGGGGCGATACCGGGGAGCTGTTTTTT
CDR3aa: CASSYGGDTGELFF
d_gene: .
abundance: many
v_gene: TRBV6-2/TRBV6-3
j_gene: TRBJ2-2

CDR3nt: TGTGCCAGCAGCTCCTCGCTAGCGGGAGGAGGTTCTCTCGGTACGCAGTATTTT
CDR3aa: CASSSSLAGGGSLGTQYF
d_gene: TRBD2
abundance: .
v_gene: TRBV7-2
j_gene: TRBJ2-3

CDR3nt: TGTGCCAGCAGTCCCGGAGGCGTTCAGAATGAGCAGTTCTTC
CDR3aa: CASSPGGVQNEQFF
d_gene: .
abundance: .
v_gene: TRBV6-5
j_gene: TRBJ2-1

CDR3nt: TGTGCCAGTTTCAGCCCTAGCGGGGGACAAGAGACCCAGTACTTC
CDR3aa: CASFSPSGGQETQYF
d_gene: TRBD2
abundance: .
v_gene: TRBV28
j_gene: TRBJ2-5

CDR3nt: TGTGCCAGCAGCTCGAACCCGTCAGTTGGTGGCACTGAAGCTTTCTTT
CDR3aa: CASSSNPSVGGTEAFF
d_gene: .
abundance: .
v_gene: TRBV5-4
j_gene: TRBJ1-1

CDR3nt: TGTGCCAGCAGATACCCGGGCCTCGGGGGGGGCACTGAAGCTTTCTTT
CDR3aa: CASRYPGLGGGTEAFF
d_gene: .
abundance: .
v_gene: TRBV25-1
j_gene: TRBJ1-1

CDR3nt: TGTGCCAGCAGCGCCCCGGACAGGGGAAGTACTGGAAACACCATATATTTT
CDR3aa: CASSAPDRGSTGNTIYF
d_gene: TRBD1
abundance: once
v_gene: TRBV5-6
j_gene: TRBJ1-3

CDR3nt: TGTGCCAGCAGTTTTAAGGACAGGGGTGGCGAGCAGTACTTC
CDR3aa: CASSFKDRGGEQYF
d_gene: TRBD1
abundance: .
v_gene: TRBV28
j_gene: TRBJ2-7

CDR3nt: TGTGCCAGCAGCCCGCAGGTGGGGGCTTCCTCCTATAATTCACCCCTCCACTTT
CDR3aa: CASSPQVGASSYNSPLHF
d_gene: .
abundance: .
v_gene: TRBV4-2
j_gene: TRBJ1-6

CDR3nt: TGTGCCAGCAGGACAGGGGGCTGGGGCAACGAGCAGTACTTC
CDR3aa: CASRTGGWGNEQYF
d_gene: TRBD1
abundance: .
v_gene: TRBV27
j_gene: TRBJ2-7

CDR3nt: TGTGCCTGGAGTGAGGGAGGTCAGCCCCAGCATTTT
CDR3aa: CAWSEGGQPQHF
d_gene: .
abundance: .
v_gene: TRBV30
j_gene: TRBJ1-5

CDR3nt: TGTGCCAGCAGCTCCGGGACAGGGGGCTGGGACGAGCAGTACTTC
CDR3aa: CASSSGTGGWDEQYF
d_gene: TRBD1
abundance: .
v_gene: TRBV9
j_gene: TRBJ2-7

CDR3nt: TGTGCCAGCAGACCCCAGAGGGGGGGCGATTCACCCCTCCACTTT
CDR3aa: CASRPQRGGDSPLHF
d_gene: .
abundance: few
v_gene: TRBV27
j_gene: TRBJ1-6

CDR3nt: TGTGCCAGTACCGAACAGAACACCGGGGAGCTGTTTTTT
CDR3aa: CASTEQNTGELFF
d_gene: .
abundance: many
v_gene: TRBV19
j_gene: TRBJ2-2

CDR3nt: TGTGCCAGCAGTTTGGGGGGACGCGAGACCCAGTACTTC
CDR3aa: CASSLGGRETQYF
d_gene: .
abundance: .
v_gene: TRBV28
j_gene: TRBJ2-5

CDR3nt: TGTGCCAGCAGCCGAGGATCGACCAGGGGGCCTGGAAACACCATATATTTT
CDR3aa: CASSRGSTRGPGNTIYF
d_gene: TRBD1
abundance: .
v_gene: TRBV3-1/TRBV3-2
j_gene: TRBJ1-3

CDR3nt: TGCAGTGCTGCGACGGGGAATGAGCAGTTCTTC
CDR3aa: CSAATGNEQFF
d_gene: .
abundance: few
v_gene: TRBV20-1
j_gene: TRBJ2-1

CDR3nt: TGTGCCAGCAGCCAAGAGGGACAGGGGGCGGCCGGGGAGCTGTTTTTT
CDR3aa: CASSQEGQGAAGELFF
d_gene: TRBD1
abundance: .
v_gene: TRBV3-1/TRBV3-2
j_gene: TRBJ2-2

CDR3nt: TGCAGCGTTGCGTCCGGGACAGGTAATCAGCCCCAGCATTTT
CDR3aa: CSVASGTGNQPQHF
d_gene: TRBD1
abundance: once
v_gene: TRBV29-1
j_gene: TRBJ1-5

CDR3nt: TGTGCCAGCAGCCCCTCGACAGGGGCTGGAAACACCATATATTTT
CDR3aa: CASSPSTGAGNTIYF
d_gene: TRBD1
abundance: .
v_gene: TRBV3-1/TRBV3-2
j_gene: TRBJ1-3

CDR3nt: TGTGCCACCAGCGCCAGCGGGACTGAGACCCAGTACTTC
CDR3aa: CATSASGTETQYF
d_gene: TRBD2
abundance: .
v_gene: TRBV15
j_gene: TRBJ2-5

CDR3nt: TGTGCCAGCAGTACGGACCACAGGGACACTGAAGCTTTCTTT
CDR3aa: CASSTDHRDTEAFF
d_gene: .
abundance: few
v_gene: TRBV27
j_gene: TRBJ1-1

CDR3nt: TGTGCCAGCAGGCTTGGGACAGCGCTGAGCGAGCAGTACTTC
CDR3aa: CASRLGTALSEQYF
d_gene: TRBD1
abundance: .
v_gene: TRBV25-1
j_gene: TRBJ2-7

CDR3nt: TGTGCCAGCAGCCTCCGGGACTCCCATTCACCCCTCCACTTT
CDR3aa: CASSLRDSHSPLHF
d_gene: .
abundance: .
v_gene: TRBV3-1/TRBV3-2
j_gene: TRBJ1-6

CDR3nt: TGTGCCAGTAGAGGGACAGGGAGATCCTACGAGCAGTACTTC
CDR3aa: CASRGTGRSYEQYF
d_gene: TRBD1
abundance: .
v_gene: TRBV19
j_gene: TRBJ2-7

CDR3nt: TGTGCCAGCTCACCGGCACCGGGACTAGCGAGCTACGAGCAGTACTTC
CDR3aa: CASSPAPGLASYEQYF
d_gene: TRBD2
abundance: .
v_gene: TRBV18
j_gene: TRBJ2-7

CDR3nt: TGTGCCAGCTCCGACGGACAGGCCGAAAAACTGTTTTTT
CDR3aa: CASSDGQAEKLFF
d_gene: TRBD1
abundance: .
v_gene: TRBV18
j_gene: TRBJ1-4

CDR3nt: TGTGCCAGCAGACCTGGGAGTTGGGAGACCCAGTACTTC
CDR3aa: CASRPGSWETQYF
d_gene: .
abundance: once
v_gene: TRBV28
j_gene: TRBJ2-5